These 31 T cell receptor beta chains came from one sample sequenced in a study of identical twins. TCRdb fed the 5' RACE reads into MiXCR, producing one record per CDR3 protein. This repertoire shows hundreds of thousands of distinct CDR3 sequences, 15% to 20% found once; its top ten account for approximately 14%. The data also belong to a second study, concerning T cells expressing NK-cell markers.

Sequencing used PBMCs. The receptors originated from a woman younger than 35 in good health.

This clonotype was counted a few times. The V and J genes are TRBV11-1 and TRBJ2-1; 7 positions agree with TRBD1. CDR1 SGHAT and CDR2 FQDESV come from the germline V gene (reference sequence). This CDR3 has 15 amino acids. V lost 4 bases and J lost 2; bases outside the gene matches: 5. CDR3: CASSSGQVTYNEQFF. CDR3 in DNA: TGTGCCAGCAGCTCCGGACAGGTAACCTACAATGAGCAGTTCTTC.

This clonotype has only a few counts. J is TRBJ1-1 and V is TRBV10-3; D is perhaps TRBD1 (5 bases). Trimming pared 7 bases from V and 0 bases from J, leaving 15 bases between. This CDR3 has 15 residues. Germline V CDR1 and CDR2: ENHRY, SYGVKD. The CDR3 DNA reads TGTGCCATCAAGGGATCGGGACGGTTGAACACTGAAGCTTTCTTT. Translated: CAIKGSGRLNTEAFF.

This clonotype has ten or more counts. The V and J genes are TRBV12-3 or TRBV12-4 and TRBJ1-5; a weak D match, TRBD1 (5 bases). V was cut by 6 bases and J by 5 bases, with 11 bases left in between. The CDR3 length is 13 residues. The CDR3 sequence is CASREGTYQPQHF. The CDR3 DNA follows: TGTGCCAGCAGGGAGGGGACTTATCAGCCCCAGCATTTT.

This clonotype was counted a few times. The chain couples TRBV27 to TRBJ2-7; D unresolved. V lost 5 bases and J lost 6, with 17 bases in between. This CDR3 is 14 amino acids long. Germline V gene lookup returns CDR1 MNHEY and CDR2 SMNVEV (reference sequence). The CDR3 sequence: CASSLAQATSEQYF. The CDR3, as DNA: TGTGCCAGCAGTCTCGCCCAAGCTACGTCCGAGCAGTACTTC.

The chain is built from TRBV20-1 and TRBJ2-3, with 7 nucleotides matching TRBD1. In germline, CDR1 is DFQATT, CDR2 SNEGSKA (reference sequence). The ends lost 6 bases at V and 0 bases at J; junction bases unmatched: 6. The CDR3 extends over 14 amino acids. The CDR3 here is CSAVPGQSTDTQYF. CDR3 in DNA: TGCAGTGCAGTCCCGGGACAGAGCACAGATACGCAGTATTTT.

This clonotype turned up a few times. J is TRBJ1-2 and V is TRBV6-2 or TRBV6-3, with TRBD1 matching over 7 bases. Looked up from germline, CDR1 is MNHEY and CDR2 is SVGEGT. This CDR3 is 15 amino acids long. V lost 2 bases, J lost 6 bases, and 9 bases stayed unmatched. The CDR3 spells CASSYAPDRADGYTF. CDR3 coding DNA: TGTGCCAGCAGTTACGCCCCCGACAGGGCTGATGGCTACACCTTC.

CDR3 sequence (DNA): TGTGCCAGCAGCCTAAATTACGAGTTTGGCGGCTACACCTTC. Its translation is CASSLNYEFGGYTF. The rearrangement joins TRBV7-9 to TRBJ1-2; D call uncertain. Looked up from germline, CDR1 is SEHNR and CDR2 is FQNEAQ (reference sequence). V was clipped by 5 bases and J by 8 bases, with 18 bases between them. The CDR3 has 14 residues.

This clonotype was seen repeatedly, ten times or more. For the CDR3, the DNA is TGCAGCACATGGGCCAACCAGGCTTTCTTT. Protein: CSTWANQAFF. The gene calls are TRBV20-1 and TRBJ1-1, with D uncertain. The CDR3 sequence is 10 residues long. The V gene's germline CDR1 is DFQATT and CDR2 SNEGSKA (reference sequence).

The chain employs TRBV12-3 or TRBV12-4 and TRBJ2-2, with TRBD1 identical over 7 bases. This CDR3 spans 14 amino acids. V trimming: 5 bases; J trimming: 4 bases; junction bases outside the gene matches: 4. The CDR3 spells CASSRRTGTGELFF. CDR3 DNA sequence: TGTGCCAGCAGTAGAAGGACAGGCACCGGGGAGCTGTTTTTT.

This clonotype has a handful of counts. CDR3 nucleotides: TGTGCCAGCAGTAACCCTACGGACAGGGACGAGCAGTACTTC. This sequence encodes CASSNPTDRDEQYF. The chain links TRBV2 to TRBJ2-7; 8 positions match TRBD1. With 5 bases clipped from V and 5 bases from J, the junction kept 8 bases outside the gene matches. CDR3 size: 14 residues. Germline CDR1 and CDR2: SNHLY and FYNNEI.

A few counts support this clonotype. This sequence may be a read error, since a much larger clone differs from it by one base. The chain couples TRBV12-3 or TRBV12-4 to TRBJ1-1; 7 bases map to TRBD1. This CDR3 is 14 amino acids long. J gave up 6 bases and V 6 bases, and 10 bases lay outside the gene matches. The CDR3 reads CASSPGTVNPEAFF. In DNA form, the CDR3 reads TGTGCCAGCAGCCCCGGGACAGTAAACCCTGAAGCTTTCTTT.

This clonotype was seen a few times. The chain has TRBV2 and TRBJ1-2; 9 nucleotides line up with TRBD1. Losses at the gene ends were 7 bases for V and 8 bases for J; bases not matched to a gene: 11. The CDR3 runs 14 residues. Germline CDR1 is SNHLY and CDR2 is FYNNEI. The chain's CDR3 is CASTEGTGPAGYTF. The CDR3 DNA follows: TGTGCCAGCACCGAGGGGACAGGGCCGGCGGGCTACACCTTC.

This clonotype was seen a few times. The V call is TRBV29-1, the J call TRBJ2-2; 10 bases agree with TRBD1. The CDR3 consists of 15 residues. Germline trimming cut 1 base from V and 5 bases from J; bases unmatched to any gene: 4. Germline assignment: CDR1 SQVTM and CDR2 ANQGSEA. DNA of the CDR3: TGCAGCGTTGAAGTAAGGACAGGGGGGACCGGGGAGCTGTTTTTT. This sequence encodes CSVEVRTGGTGELFF.

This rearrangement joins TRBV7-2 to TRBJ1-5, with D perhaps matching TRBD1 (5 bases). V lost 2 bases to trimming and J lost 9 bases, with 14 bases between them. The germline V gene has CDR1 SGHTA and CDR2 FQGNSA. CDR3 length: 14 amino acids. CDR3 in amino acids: CASSLSRAGGPQHF. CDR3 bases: TGTGCCAGCAGCTTATCCCGGGCCGGGGGGCCCCAGCATTTT.

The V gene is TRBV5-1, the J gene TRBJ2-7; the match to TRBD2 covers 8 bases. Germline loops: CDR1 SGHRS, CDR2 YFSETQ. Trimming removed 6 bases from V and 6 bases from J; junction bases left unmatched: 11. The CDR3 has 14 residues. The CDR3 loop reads CASTLPGGLGEQYF. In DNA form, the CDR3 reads TGCGCCAGCACCCTCCCGGGAGGGCTGGGCGAGCAGTACTTC.

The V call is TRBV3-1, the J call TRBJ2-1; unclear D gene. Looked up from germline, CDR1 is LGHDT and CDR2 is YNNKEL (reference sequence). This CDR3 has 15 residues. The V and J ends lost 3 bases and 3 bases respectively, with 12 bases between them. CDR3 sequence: CASSHQTEIYNEQFF. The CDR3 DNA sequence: TGTGCCAGCAGCCACCAGACCGAGATCTACAATGAGCAGTTCTTC.

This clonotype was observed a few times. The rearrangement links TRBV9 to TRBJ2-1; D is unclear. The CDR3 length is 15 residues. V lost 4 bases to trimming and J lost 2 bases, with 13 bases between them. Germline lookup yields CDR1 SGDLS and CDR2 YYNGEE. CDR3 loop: CASSPSGLTYNEQFF. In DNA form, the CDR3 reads TGTGCCAGCAGCCCTTCGGGTCTTACCTACAATGAGCAGTTCTTC.

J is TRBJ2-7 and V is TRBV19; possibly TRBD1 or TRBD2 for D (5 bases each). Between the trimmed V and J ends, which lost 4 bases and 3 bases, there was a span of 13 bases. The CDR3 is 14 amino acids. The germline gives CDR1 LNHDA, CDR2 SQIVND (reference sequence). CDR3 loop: CASSTRDGNYEQYF. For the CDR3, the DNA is TGTGCCAGTAGTACACGGGACGGAAACTACGAGCAGTACTTC.

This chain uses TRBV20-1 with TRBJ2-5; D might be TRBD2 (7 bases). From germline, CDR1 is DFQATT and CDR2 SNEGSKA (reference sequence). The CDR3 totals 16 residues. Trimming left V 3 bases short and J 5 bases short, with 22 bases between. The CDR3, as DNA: TGCAGTGCTAGGCAAGACACGGGGGGCCAGGTTGAGACCCAGTACTTC. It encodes CSARQDTGGQVETQYF.

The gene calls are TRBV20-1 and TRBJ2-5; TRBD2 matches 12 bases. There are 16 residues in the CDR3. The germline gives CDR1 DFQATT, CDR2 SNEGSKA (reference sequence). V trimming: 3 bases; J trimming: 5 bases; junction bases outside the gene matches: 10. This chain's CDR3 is CSASGLAGGPYETQYF. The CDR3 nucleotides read TGCAGTGCTAGCGGTCTAGCGGGAGGGCCGTATGAGACCCAGTACTTC.

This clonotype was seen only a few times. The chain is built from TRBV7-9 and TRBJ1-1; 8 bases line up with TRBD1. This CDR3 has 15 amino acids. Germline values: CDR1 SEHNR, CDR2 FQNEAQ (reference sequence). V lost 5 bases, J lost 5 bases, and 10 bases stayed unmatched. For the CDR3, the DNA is TGTGCCAGCAGCACAACCGGGACAGGATATACTGAAGCTTTCTTT. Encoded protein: CASSTTGTGYTEAFF.

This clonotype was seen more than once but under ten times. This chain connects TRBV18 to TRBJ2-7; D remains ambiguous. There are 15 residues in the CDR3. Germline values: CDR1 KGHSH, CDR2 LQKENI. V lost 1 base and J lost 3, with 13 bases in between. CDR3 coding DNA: TGTGCCAGCTCACCACAGCATTCCTCTCTCTACGAGCAGTACTTC. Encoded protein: CASSPQHSSLYEQYF.

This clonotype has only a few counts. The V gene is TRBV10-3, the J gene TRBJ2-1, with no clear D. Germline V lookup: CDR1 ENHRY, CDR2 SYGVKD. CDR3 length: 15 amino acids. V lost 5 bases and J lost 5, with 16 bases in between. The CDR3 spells CAISSPGIVDNEQFF. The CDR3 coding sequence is TGTGCCATCAGTTCCCCTGGCATCGTCGACAATGAGCAGTTCTTC.

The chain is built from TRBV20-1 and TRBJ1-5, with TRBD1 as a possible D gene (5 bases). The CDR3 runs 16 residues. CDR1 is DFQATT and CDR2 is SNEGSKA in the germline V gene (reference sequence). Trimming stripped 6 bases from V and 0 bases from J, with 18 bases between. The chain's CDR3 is CSAGTGGGYSNQPQHF. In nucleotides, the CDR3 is TGCAGTGCCGGGACGGGTGGGGGTTATAGCAATCAGCCCCAGCATTTT.

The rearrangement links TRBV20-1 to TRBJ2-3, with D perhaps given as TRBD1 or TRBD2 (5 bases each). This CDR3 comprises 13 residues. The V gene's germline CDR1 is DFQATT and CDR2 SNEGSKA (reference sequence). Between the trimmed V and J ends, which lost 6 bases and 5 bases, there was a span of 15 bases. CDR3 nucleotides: TGCAGTGCCGGGGCTTCAAGGGGAGATACGCAGTATTTT. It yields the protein CSAGASRGDTQYF.

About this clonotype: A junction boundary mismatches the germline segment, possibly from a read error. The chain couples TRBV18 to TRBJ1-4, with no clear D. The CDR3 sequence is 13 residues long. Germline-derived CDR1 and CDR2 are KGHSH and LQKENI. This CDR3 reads CASSPSLNENLFF. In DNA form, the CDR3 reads TGTGCCAGCTCACCATCCCTTAATGAAAATCTGTTTTTT. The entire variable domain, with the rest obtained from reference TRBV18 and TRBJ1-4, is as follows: NAGVMQNPRHLVRRRGQEARLRCSPMKGHSHVYWYRQLPEEGLKFMVYLQKENIIDESGMPKERFSAEFPKEGPSILRIQQVVRGDSAAYFCASSPSLNENLFFGSGTQLSVL.

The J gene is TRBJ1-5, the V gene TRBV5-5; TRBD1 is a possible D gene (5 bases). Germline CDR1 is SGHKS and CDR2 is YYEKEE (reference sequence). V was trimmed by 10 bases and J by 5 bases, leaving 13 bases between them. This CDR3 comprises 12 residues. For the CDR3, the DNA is TGTGCCTCCGGGGGAGAGGATCAGCCCCAGCATTTT. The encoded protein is CASGGEDQPQHF.

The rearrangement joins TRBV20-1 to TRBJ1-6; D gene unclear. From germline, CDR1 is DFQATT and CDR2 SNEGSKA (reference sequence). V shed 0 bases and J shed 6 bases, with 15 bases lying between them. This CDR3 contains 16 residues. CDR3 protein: CSARDPRGRRNSPLHF. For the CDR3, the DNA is TGCAGTGCTAGAGATCCCCGGGGAAGACGTAATTCACCCCTCCACTTT.

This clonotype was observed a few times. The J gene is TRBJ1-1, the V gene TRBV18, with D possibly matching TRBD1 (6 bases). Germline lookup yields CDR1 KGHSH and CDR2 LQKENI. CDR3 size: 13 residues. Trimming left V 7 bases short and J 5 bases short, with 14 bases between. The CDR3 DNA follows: TGTGCCAGCTTCCTGGGGGCGAGGACTGAAGCTTTCTTT. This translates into CASFLGARTEAFF. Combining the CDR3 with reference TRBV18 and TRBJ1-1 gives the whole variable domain NAGVMQNPRHLVRRRGQEARLRCSPMKGHSHVYWYRQLPEEGLKFMVYLQKENIIDESGMPKERFSAEFPKEGPSILRIQQVVRGDSAAYFCASFLGARTEAFFGQGTRLTVV.

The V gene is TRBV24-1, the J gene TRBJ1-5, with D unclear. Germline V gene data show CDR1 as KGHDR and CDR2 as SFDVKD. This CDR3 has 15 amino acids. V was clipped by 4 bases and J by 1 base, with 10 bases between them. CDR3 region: CATSDPRASNQPQHF. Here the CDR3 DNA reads TGTGCCACCAGTGACCCCCGTGCCAGCAATCAGCCCCAGCATTTT.

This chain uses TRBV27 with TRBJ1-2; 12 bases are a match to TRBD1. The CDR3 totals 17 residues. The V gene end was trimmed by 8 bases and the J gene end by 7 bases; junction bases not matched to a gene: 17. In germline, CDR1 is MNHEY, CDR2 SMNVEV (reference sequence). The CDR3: CASGFQGQGALRSGYTF. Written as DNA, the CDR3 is TGTGCCAGCGGATTCCAGGGACAGGGGGCTTTGAGGAGTGGCTACACCTTC.